Below are 16 T cell receptor beta chains sequenced from a single sample in a study of CXCR3-negative and CXCR3-positive naive CD8 T cells. Study-wide results and limits: Hydrophobicity was higher for TRB CDR3s found in CXCR3-positive naive cells than in CXCR3-negative naive cells.

No antigen has been identified for these receptors. The libraries of TRB cDNA were constructed through 5' RACE using UMI labels. TCRdb re-called the 5' RACE reads, yielding one record per CDR3 amino acid sequence without DNA. With about 120,000 distinct CDR3 sequences in the sample, the ten largest clones hold 0.35% to 0.4%. Sequencing was done on a sample of naive CXCR3+ CD8+ T cells from blood. Indicated subset: CD45RO-CCR7+CD27+CD95- naive CD8+ T cells expressing CXCR3 (TNR3+). These receptors all come from a human donor in good health. Some clones in this sample may be carry-over from other donors' samples.

V usage is TRBV7-9 and J usage is TRBJ2-1; TCRdb's D gene call, TRBD1, goes unchecked for lack of DNA. CDR3 size: 16 residues. Germline CDR1 SEHNR, CDR2 FQNEAQ (reference sequence). CDR3 residues: CASSARLQGAYNEQFF.

The chain recombines TRBV29-1 with TRBJ2-5; TCRdb proposes TRBD2, but this gene call is untestable without DNA. This CDR3 contains 15 residues. Germline CDR1 reads SQVTM; CDR2 reads ANQGSEA. The CDR3 spells CSVVVDSSPQETQYF.

CDR3 in amino acids: CSARGLRESLF. This chain uses TRBV20-1 with TRBJ1-2. The V gene's germline CDR1 is DFQATT and CDR2 SNEGSKA (reference sequence). The CDR3 consists of 11 residues.

The chain carries TRBV20-1 and TRBJ2-7; absent DNA, TCRdb's TRBD1 call cannot be checked. Germline-derived CDR1 and CDR2 are DFQATT and SNEGSKA (reference sequence). This CDR3 is 13 amino acids long. CDR3 region: CSARAYGGYEQYF.

The chain recombines TRBV6-5 with TRBJ2-1; absent DNA, TCRdb's TRBD2 call cannot be checked. Germline loops: CDR1 MNHEY, CDR2 SVGAGI. This CDR3 has 14 residues. The CDR3 sequence: CASRGVQSYNEQFF.

The genes are TRBV5-1 and TRBJ1-1. This CDR3 contains 17 residues. Germline loops: CDR1 SGHRS, CDR2 YFSETQ. The CDR3 protein is CASSPLMAGDMNTEAFF.

The chain employs TRBV4-1 and TRBJ2-3; TCRdb names TRBD1, which stays unverified in the absence of DNA. The CDR3 runs to 16 residues. CDR1 and CDR2 (germline): MGHRA, YSYEKL. This chain's CDR3 is CASSQDSSLGTDTQYF.

V and J are TRBV2 and TRBJ2-7; with no DNA, the TCRdb D assignment of TRBD2 cannot be verified. Looked up from germline, CDR1 is SNHLY and CDR2 is FYNNEI. This CDR3 is built from 14 residues. The CDR3 sequence is CASQRRGFSYEQYF.

The rearrangement uses TRBV28 and TRBJ1-6; checking the TCRdb D call of TRBD1 is not possible without DNA. Germline V lookup: CDR1 MDHEN, CDR2 SYDVKM. This CDR3 comprises 19 residues. The CDR3 loop is CASSLGIPGLSSYNSPLHF. Supplemented by reference TRBV28 and TRBJ1-6, the full variable domain reads DVKVTQSSRYLVKRTGEKVFLECVQDMDHENMFWYRQDPGLGLRLIYFSYDVKMKEKGDIPEGYSVSREKKERFSLILESASTNQTSMYLCASSLGIPGLSSYNSPLHFGNGTRLTVT.

The chain couples TRBV12-3 or TRBV12-4 to TRBJ2-5; TCRdb's D call, TRBD2, is unchecked because there is no DNA. CDR3 length: 15 amino acids. The CDR3 spells CASSLLAGDQETQYF.

This chain links TRBV5-6 with TRBJ2-7; TCRdb selects TRBD1, and the lack of DNA leaves this call unchecked. Germline CDR1 reads SGHDT; CDR2 reads YYEEEE. The CDR3 contains 14 residues. The CDR3 protein is CASSLVQGVAEQYF.

The chain employs TRBV18 and TRBJ2-1. Germline V gene data show CDR1 as KGHSH and CDR2 as LQKENI. The CDR3 has 15 amino acids. This CDR3 reads CASSPAGSSYNEQFF.

The V gene is TRBV7-9, the J gene TRBJ1-2; the D call from TCRdb, TRBD1, cannot be confirmed without DNA. Germline V gene lookup returns CDR1 SEHNR and CDR2 FQNEAQ (reference sequence). The CDR3 covers 15 residues. This CDR3 is CASSLGRQDNYGYTF.

The chain combines TRBV15 with TRBJ2-7; TCRdb designates TRBD2, a call that cannot be tested without DNA. There are 13 residues in the CDR3. From germline, CDR1 is LNHNV and CDR2 YYDKDF (reference sequence). CDR3 loop: CATSITLSYEQYF.

The CDR3 reads CASSSTTGPEQYF. This sequence joins TRBV7-6 and TRBJ2-7; TCRdb gives TRBD1 as the D gene, but with no DNA this cannot be confirmed. Per germline, CDR1 SGHVS and CDR2 FNYEAQ. This CDR3 contains 13 residues. Based on the CDR3 plus reference TRBV7-6 and TRBJ2-7, the full variable domain is GAGVSQSPRYKVTKRGQDVALRCDPISGHVSLYWYRQALGQGPEFLTYFNYEAQQDKSGLPNDRFSAERPEGSISTLTIQRTEQRDSAMYRCASSSTTGPEQYFGPGTRLTVT.

This sequence joins TRBV9 and TRBJ1-6. The CDR3 totals 14 residues. Germline CDR1 reads SGDLS; CDR2 reads YYNGEE. The chain's CDR3 is CASSVIGGNSPLHF.